These T cell receptor beta chains were read from a single sample in a study of regulatory T cells in long-lasting Graves disease. TCRdb passed the multiplex PCR reads through MiXCR, listing each CDR3 protein once. The table has some 500,000 distinct CDR3 sequences, about 16% seen once. These sequences were also reported in another study, on T cells in Graves' hyperthyroidism and ophthalmopathy.

This material consisted of peripheral blood mononuclear cells (PBMCs), taken at new diagnosis, from a patient treated with antithyroid drugs. The receptor set was obtained from a woman aged 35-65 years with Graves disease. Both conserved end residues are part of each CDR3. D genes are given only for firm matches. Size is stated for part of the rows, as once, few or many counts, or as a class when the clone is expanded.

V gene: TRBV7-8
clone size: many
CDR3 length: 15
D gene: TRBD2
J gene: TRBJ2-7
CDR3 protein: CASSPTGGFTYEQYF
CDR3 DNA: TGTGCCAGCAGCCCTACCGGGGGGTTTACCTACGAGCAGTACTTC

V gene: TRBV7-9
clone size: .
CDR3 length: 14
D gene: .
J gene: TRBJ2-5
CDR3 protein: CASSRASLRETQYF
CDR3 DNA: TGTGCCAGCAGTCGGGCCTCTCTCCGGGAGACCCAGTACTTC

V gene: TRBV9
clone size: few
CDR3 length: 15
D gene: .
J gene: TRBJ2-3
CDR3 protein: CASSVDASPTDTQYF
CDR3 DNA: TGTGCCAGCAGCGTAGATGCCAGCCCCACAGATACGCAGTATTTT

V gene: TRBV10-3
clone size: few
CDR3 length: 12
D gene: .
J gene: TRBJ1-1
CDR3 protein: CAISESQFWAFF
CDR3 DNA: TGTGCCATCAGTGAGTCGCAGTTTTGGGCTTTCTTT

V gene: TRBV24-1
clone size: few
CDR3 length: 14
D gene: .
J gene: TRBJ2-2
CDR3 protein: CATPLVSYTGELFF
CDR3 DNA: TGTGCCACCCCCCTGGTATCGTACACCGGGGAGCTGTTTTTT

V gene: TRBV6-1
clone size: .
CDR3 length: 15
D gene: TRBD1
J gene: TRBJ1-4
CDR3 protein: CASSPRTGREGKLFF
CDR3 DNA: TGTGCCAGCAGCCCTAGGACAGGCCGCGAGGGGAAACTGTTTTTT

V gene: TRBV7-8
clone size: few
CDR3 length: 14
D gene: .
J gene: TRBJ1-2
CDR3 protein: CASSLETVNYGYTF
CDR3 DNA: TGTGCCAGCAGCTTAGAAACGGTTAACTATGGCTACACCTTC

V gene: TRBV19
clone size: few
CDR3 length: 13
D gene: .
J gene: TRBJ1-1
CDR3 protein: CASKEGGVTEAFF
CDR3 DNA: TGTGCCAGTAAAGAAGGGGGGGTTACTGAAGCTTTCTTT

V gene: TRBV10-2
clone size: .
CDR3 length: 12
D gene: .
J gene: TRBJ2-3
CDR3 protein: CASSDYADTQYF
CDR3 DNA: TGCGCCAGCAGTGATTACGCAGATACGCAGTATTTT

V gene: TRBV7-2
clone size: few
CDR3 length: 14
D gene: .
J gene: TRBJ1-1
CDR3 protein: CASSPIDTNTEAFF
CDR3 DNA: TGTGCCAGCAGTCCGATAGACACGAACACTGAAGCTTTCTTT

V gene: TRBV7-9
clone size: many
CDR3 length: 14
D gene: .
J gene: TRBJ2-1
CDR3 protein: CASSLECCNNEQFF
CDR3 DNA: TGTGCCAGCAGCTTAGAGTGCTGCAACAATGAGCAGTTCTTC

V gene: TRBV11-3
clone size: many
CDR3 length: 14
D gene: .
J gene: TRBJ1-1
CDR3 protein: CARGQLPDRTEAFF
CDR3 DNA: TGTGCCAGAGGACAGTTACCTGATCGCACTGAAGCTTTCTTT

V gene: TRBV6-1
clone size: .
CDR3 length: 14
D gene: .
J gene: TRBJ1-1
CDR3 protein: CASNRGGVNTEAFF
CDR3 DNA: TGTGCCAGCAATAGAGGGGGGGTGAACACTGAAGCTTTCTTT

V gene: TRBV12-3/TRBV12-4
clone size: .
CDR3 length: 14
D gene: TRBD2
J gene: TRBJ2-7
CDR3 protein: CASSKGLARYEQYF
CDR3 DNA: TGTGCCAGCAGTAAGGGACTAGCGAGGTACGAGCAGTACTTC

V gene: TRBV2
clone size: many
CDR3 length: 15
D gene: TRBD2
J gene: TRBJ2-1
CDR3 protein: CASSARTSGDNEQFF
CDR3 DNA: TGTGCCAGCAGTGCCAGGACTAGCGGGGACAATGAGCAGTTCTTC

V gene: TRBV11-2
clone size: .
CDR3 length: 15
D gene: .
J gene: TRBJ1-3
CDR3 protein: CASSSTVGSGNTIYF
CDR3 DNA: TGTGCCAGCAGTTCAACCGTAGGCTCTGGAAACACCATATATTTT

V gene: TRBV15
clone size: .
CDR3 length: 13
D gene: .
J gene: TRBJ2-3
CDR3 protein: CATSRESEDTQYF
CDR3 DNA: TGTGCCACCAGCAGAGAGTCGGAAGATACGCAGTATTTT

V gene: TRBV3-1
clone size: many
CDR3 length: 14
D gene: TRBD1
J gene: TRBJ1-5
CDR3 protein: CASSLGTDGQPQHF
CDR3 DNA: TGTGCCAGCAGCCTCGGGACAGACGGTCAGCCCCAGCATTTT

V gene: TRBV30
clone size: few
CDR3 length: 13
D gene: .
J gene: TRBJ2-1
CDR3 protein: CAWRISIAGEQFF
CDR3 DNA: TGTGCCTGGAGGATCTCAATAGCAGGGGAGCAGTTCTTC

V gene: TRBV12-3/TRBV12-4
clone size: many
CDR3 length: 15
D gene: .
J gene: TRBJ1-4
CDR3 protein: CASSSVQGRGEKLFF
CDR3 DNA: TGTGCCAGCAGTTCAGTACAGGGTCGCGGGGAAAAACTGTTTTTT

V gene: TRBV27
clone size: .
CDR3 length: 17
D gene: .
J gene: TRBJ1-4
CDR3 protein: CASSSLQGATTNEKLFF
CDR3 DNA: TGTGCCAGCAGTTCCCTACAGGGTGCCACGACTAATGAAAAACTGTTTTTT

V gene: TRBV11-2
clone size: .
CDR3 length: 16
D gene: .
J gene: TRBJ2-3
CDR3 protein: CASSLNGRVGTDTQYF
CDR3 DNA: TGTGCCAGCAGCTTAAACGGCAGGGTTGGCACAGATACGCAGTATTTT

V gene: TRBV12-3/TRBV12-4
clone size: .
CDR3 length: 15
D gene: .
J gene: TRBJ1-2
CDR3 protein: CASSLAVRLGYGYTF
CDR3 DNA: TGTGCCAGCAGTTTAGCGGTGCGGTTAGGCTATGGCTACACCTTC

V gene: TRBV18
clone size: many
CDR3 length: 15
D gene: .
J gene: TRBJ1-4
CDR3 protein: CASSSYQGPNEKLFF
CDR3 DNA: TGTGCCAGCTCATCTTACCAGGGACCTAATGAAAAACTGTTTTTT

V gene: TRBV3-1
clone size: many
CDR3 length: 14
D gene: .
J gene: TRBJ1-1
CDR3 protein: CASSHRDGNTEAFF
CDR3 DNA: TGTGCCAGCAGCCACCGAGACGGAAACACTGAAGCTTTCTTT